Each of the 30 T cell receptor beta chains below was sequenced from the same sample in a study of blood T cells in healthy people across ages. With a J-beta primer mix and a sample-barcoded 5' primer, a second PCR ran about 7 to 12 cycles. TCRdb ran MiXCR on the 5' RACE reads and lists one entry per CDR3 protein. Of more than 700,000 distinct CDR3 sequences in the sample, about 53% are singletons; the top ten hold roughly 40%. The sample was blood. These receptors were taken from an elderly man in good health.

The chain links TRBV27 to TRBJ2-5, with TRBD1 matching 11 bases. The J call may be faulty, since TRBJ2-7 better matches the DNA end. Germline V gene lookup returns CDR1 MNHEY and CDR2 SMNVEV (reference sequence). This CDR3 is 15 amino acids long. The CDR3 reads CASSPWTGGSYEQYF. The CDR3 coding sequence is TGTGCCAGCAGTCCATGGACAGGGGGCTCTTACGAGCAGTACTTC.

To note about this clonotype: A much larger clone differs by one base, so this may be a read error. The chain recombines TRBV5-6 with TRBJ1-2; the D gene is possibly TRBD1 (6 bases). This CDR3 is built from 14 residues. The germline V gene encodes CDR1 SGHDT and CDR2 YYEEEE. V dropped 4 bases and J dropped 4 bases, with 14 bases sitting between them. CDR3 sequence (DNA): TGTGCCAGCAGCGTAGGGGGAGGAGGCTATGGCTACACCTTC. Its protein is CASSVGGGGYGYTF.

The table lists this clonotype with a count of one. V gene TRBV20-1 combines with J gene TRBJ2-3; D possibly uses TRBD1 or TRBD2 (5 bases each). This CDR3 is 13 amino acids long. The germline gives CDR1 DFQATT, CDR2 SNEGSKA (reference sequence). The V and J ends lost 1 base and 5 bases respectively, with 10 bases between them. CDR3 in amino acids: CSARVGAGDTQYF. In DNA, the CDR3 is TGCAGTGCTAGAGTCGGGGCGGGAGATACGCAGTATTTT.

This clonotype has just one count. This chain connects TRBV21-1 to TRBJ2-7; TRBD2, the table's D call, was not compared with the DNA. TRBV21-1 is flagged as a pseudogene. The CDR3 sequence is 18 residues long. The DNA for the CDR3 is TGTGCCAGCAGCAATGGGACCGATAGGACTAGTTCTTTCGGCGAGCAGTACTTC. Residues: CASSNGTDRTSSFGEQYF.

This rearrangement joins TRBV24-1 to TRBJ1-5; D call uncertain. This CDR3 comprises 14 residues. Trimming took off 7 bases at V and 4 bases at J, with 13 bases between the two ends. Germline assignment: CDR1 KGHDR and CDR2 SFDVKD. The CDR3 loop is CATRGSGRNQPQHF. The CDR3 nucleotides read TGTGCCACCAGGGGGTCGGGTCGGAATCAGCCCCAGCATTTT.

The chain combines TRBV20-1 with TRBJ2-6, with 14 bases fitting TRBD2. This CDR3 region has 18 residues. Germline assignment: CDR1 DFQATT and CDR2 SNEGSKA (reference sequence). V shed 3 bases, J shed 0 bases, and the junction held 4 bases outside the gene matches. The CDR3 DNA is TGCAGTGCTAGTCTCGGGACTAGCGGGAGCTCTGGGGCCAACGTCCTGACTTTC. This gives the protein CSASLGTSGSSGANVLTF.

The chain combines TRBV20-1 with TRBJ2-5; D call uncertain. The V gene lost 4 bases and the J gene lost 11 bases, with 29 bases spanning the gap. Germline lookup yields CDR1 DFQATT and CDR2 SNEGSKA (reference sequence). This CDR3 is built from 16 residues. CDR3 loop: CSATTSKGTYYNEQYF. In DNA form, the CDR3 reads TGCAGTGCTACCACCTCTAAGGGAACCTACTACAATGAGCAGTACTTC.

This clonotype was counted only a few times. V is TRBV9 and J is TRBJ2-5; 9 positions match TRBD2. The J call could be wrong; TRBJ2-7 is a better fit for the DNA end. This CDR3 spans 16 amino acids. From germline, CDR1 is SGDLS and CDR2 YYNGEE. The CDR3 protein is CASSAEQASGIGEQYF. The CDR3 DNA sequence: TGTGCCAGCAGCGCGGAACAAGCTAGCGGGATTGGCGAGCAGTACTTC.

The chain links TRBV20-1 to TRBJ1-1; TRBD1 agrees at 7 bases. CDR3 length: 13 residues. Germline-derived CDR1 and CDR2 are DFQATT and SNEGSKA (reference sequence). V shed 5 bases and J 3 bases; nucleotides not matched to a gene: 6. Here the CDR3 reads CSAGGGADTEAFF. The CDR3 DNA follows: TGCAGTGCTGGAGGGGGCGCAGACACTGAAGCTTTCTTT.

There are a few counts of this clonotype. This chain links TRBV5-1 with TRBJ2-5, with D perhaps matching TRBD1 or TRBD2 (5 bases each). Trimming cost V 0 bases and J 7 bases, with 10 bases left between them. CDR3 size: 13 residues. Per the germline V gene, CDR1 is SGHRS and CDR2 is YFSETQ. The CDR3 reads CASSLDGTGTQYF. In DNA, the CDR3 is TGCGCCAGCAGCTTGGACGGGACGGGGACCCAGTACTTC.

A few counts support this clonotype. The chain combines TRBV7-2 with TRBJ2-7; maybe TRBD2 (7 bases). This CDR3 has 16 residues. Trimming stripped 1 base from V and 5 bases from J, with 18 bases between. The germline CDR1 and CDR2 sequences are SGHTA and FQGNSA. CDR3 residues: CASSLEVWGGDDEQYF. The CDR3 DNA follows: TGTGCCAGCAGCTTAGAGGTATGGGGGGGCGACGACGAGCAGTACTTC.

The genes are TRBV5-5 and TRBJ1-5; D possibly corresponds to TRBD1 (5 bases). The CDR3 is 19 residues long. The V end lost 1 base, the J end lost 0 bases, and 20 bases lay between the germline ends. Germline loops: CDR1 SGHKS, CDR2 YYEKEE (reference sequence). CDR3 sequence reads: CASSLRPLQRTFSNQPQHF. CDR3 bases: TGTGCCAGCAGCTTGAGGCCTTTGCAACGGACATTTAGCAATCAGCCCCAGCATTTT.

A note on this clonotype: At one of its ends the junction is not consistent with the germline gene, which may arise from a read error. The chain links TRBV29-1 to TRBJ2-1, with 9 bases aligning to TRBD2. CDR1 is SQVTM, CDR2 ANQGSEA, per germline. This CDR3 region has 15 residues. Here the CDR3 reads CSAAPLGLARKEQFF. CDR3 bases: TGTAGCGCCGCTCCCCTCGGACTAGCGAGAAAGGAGCAGTTCTTC.

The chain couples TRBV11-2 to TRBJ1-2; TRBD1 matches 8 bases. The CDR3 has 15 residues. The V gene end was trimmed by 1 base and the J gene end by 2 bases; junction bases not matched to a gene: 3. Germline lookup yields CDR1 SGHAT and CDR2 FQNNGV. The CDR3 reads CASSLARTGNYGYTF. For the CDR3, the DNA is TGTGCCAGCAGCTTAGCCAGGACAGGGAACTATGGCTACACCTTC. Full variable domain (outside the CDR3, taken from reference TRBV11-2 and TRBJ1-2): EAGVAQSPRYKIIEKRQSVAFWCNPISGHATLYWYQQILGQGPKLLIQFQNNGVVDDSQLPKDRFSAERLKGVDSTLKIQPAKLEDSAVYLCASSLARTGNYGYTFGSGTRLTVV.

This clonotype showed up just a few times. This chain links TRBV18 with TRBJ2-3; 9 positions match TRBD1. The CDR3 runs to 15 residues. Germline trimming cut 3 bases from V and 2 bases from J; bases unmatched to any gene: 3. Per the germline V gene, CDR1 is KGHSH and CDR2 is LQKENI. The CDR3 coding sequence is TGTGCCAGCTCACCGGACAGGGGCTCCACAGATACGCAGTATTTT. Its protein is CASSPDRGSTDTQYF.

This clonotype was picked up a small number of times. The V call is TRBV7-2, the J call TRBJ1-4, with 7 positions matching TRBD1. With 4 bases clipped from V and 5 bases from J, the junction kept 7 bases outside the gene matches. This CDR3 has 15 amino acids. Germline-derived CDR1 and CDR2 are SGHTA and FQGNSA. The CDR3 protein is CASSSPTGRNEKLFF. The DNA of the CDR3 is TGTGCCAGCAGCTCACCGACAGGGAGGAATGAAAAACTGTTTTTT.

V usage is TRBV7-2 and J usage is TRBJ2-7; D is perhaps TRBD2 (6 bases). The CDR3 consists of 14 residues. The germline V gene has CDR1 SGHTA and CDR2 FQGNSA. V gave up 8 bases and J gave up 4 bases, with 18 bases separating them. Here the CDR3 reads CASGSGRGPYEQYF. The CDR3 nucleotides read TGTGCCAGCGGCTCCGGGAGAGGACCGTACGAGCAGTACTTC.

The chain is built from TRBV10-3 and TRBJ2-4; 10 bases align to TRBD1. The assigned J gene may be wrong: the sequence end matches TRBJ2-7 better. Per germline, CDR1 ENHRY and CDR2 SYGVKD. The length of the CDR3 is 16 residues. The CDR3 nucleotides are TGTGCCATCAGTGCAGACAGGGGGCCTGTCGGCTACGAGCAGTACTTC. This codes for CAISADRGPVGYEQYF.

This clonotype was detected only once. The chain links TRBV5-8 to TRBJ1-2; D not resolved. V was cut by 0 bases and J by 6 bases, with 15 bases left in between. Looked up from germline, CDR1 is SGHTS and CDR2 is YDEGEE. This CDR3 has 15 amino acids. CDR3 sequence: CASSLGRRPGDGYTF. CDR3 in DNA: TGTGCCAGCAGCTTGGGGCGGCGACCTGGGGATGGCTACACCTTC.

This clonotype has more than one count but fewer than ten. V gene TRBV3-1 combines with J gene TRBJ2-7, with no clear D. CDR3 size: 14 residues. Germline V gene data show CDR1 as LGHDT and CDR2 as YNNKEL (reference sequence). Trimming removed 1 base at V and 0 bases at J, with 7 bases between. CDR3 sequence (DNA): TGTGCCAGCAGCCAAGCGTCCCGCTCCTACGAGCAGTACTTC. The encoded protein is CASSQASRSYEQYF.

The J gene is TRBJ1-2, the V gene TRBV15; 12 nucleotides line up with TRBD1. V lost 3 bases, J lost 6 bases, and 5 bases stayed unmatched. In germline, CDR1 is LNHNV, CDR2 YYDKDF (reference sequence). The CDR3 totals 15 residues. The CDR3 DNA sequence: TGTGCCACCAGCAGCCTCCGGGACAGGGGGCATGGCTACACCTTC. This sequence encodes CATSSLRDRGHGYTF.

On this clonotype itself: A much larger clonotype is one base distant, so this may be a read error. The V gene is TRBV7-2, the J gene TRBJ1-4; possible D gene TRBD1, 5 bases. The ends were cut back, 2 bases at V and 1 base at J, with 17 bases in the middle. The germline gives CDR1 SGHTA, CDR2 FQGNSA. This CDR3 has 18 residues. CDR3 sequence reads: CASSLIVPGRGTNEKLFF. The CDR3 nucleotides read TGTGCCAGCAGCTTAATTGTCCCGGGACGCGGAACTAATGAAAAACTGTTTTTT.

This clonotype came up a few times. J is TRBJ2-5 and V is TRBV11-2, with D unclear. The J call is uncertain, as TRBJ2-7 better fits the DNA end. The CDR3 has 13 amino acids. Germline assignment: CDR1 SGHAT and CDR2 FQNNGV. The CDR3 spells CASSPMSGYEQYF. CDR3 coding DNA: TGTGCCAGCAGCCCCATGTCGGGTTACGAGCAGTACTTC.

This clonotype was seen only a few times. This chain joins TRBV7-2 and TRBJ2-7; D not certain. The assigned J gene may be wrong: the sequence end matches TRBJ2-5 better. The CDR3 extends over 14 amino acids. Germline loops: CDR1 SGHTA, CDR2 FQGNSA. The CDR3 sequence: CASTHRTQLRTQYF. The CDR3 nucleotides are TGTGCCAGCACCCATCGGACCCAGCTTAGGACCCAGTACTTC.

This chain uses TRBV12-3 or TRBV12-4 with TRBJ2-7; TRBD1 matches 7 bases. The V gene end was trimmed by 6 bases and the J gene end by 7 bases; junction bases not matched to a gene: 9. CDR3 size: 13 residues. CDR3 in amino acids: CASRKGQTNEQYF. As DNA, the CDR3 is TGTGCCAGCAGGAAGGGACAGACCAATGAGCAGTACTTC.

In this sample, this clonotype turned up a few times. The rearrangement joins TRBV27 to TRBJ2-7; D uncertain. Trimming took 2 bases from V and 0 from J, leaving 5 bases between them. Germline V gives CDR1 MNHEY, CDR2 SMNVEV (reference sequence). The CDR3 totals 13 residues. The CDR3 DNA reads TGTGCCAGCAGTTTACATACCTCCTACGAGCAGTACTTC. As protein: CASSLHTSYEQYF.

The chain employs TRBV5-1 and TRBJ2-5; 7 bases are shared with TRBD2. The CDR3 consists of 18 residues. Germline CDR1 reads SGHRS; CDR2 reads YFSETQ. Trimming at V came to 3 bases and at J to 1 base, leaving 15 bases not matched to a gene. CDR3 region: CASSSPRFKREAQETQYF. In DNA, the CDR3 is TGCGCCAGCAGCTCCCCCAGGTTTAAGCGGGAAGCCCAAGAGACCCAGTACTTC.

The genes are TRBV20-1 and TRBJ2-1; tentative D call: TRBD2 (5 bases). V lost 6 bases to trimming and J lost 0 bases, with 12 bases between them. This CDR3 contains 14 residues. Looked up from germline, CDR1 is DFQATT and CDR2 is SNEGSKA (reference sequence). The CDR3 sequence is CSAAGLFSYNEQFF. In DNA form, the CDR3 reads TGCAGTGCAGCAGGACTTTTCTCCTACAATGAGCAGTTCTTC.

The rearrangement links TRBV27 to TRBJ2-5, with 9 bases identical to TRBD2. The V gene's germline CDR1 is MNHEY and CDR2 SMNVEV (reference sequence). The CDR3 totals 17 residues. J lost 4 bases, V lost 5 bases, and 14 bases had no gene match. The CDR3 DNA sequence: TGTGCCAGCAGTCCCCGTCGTGCGGGAGGGCCTGGAGAGACCCAGTACTTC. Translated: CASSPRRAGGPGETQYF.

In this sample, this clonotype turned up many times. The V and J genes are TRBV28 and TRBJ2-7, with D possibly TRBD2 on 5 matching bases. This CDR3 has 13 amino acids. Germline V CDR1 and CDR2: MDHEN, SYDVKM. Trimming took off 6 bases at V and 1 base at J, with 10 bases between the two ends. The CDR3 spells CASSLGRSYEQYF. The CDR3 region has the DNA TGTGCCAGCAGCTTGGGGAGATCCTACGAGCAGTACTTC. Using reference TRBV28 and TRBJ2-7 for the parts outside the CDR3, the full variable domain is DVKVTQSSRYLVKRTGEKVFLECVQDMDHENMFWYRQDPGLGLRLIYFSYDVKMKEKGDIPEGYSVSREKKERFSLILESASTNQTSMYLCASSLGRSYEQYFGPGTRLTVT.